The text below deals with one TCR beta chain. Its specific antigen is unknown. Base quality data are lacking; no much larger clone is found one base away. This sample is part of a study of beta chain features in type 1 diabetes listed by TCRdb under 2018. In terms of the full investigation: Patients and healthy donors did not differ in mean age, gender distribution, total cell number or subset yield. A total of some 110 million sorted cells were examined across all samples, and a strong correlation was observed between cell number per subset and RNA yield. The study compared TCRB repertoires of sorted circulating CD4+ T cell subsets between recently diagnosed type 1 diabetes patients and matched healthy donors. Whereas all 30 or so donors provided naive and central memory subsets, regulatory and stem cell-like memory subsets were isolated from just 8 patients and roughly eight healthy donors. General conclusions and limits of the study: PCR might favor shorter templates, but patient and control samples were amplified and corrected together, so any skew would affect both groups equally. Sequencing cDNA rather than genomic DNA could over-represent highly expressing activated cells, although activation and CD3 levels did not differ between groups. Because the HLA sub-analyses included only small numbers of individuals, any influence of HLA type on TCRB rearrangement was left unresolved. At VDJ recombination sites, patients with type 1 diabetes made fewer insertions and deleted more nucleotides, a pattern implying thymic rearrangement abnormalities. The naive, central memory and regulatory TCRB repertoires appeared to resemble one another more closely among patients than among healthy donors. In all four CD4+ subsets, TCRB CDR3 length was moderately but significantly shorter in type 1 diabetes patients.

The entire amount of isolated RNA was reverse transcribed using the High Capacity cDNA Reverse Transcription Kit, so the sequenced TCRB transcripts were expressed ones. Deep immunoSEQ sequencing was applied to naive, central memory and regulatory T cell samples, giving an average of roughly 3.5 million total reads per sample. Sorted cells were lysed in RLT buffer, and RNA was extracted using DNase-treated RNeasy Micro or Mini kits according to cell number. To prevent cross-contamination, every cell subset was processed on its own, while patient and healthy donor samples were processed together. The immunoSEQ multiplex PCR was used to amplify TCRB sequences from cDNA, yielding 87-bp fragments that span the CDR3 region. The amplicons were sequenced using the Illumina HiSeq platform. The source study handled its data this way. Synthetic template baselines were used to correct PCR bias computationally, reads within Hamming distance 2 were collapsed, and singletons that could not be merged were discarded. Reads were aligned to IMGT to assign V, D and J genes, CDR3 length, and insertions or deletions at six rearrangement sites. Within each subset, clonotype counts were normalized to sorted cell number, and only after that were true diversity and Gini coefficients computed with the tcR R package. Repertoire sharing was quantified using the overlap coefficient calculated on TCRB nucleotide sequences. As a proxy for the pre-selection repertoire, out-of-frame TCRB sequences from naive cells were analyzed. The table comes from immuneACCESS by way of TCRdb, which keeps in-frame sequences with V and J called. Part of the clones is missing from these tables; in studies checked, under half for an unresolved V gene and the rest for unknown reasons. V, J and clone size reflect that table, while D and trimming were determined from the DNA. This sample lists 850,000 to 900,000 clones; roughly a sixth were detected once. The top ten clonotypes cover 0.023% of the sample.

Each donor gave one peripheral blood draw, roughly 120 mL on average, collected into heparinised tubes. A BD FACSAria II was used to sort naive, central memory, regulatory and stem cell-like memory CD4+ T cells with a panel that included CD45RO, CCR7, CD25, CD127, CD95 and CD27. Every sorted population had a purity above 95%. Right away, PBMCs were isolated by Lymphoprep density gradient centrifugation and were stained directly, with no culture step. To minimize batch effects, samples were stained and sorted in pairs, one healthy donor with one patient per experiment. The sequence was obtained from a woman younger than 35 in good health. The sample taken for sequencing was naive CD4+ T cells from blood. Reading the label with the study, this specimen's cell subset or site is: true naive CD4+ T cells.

The CDR3: CASSFEALGQETQYF. Read as DNA, the sequence is TGTGCCAGCAGCTTCGAAGCCCTGGGACAAGAGACCCAGTACTTC. The chain is encoded by TRBV11-1 joined to TRBJ2-5; no D gene is confidently identified. The germline V gene (reference sequence) sets CDR1 to SGHAT and CDR2 to FQDESV. Deletion took 3 bases off V and 2 bases off J, with a span of 13 bases between the germline ends. The CDR3 has 15 amino acids, counting the end cysteine and phenylalanine. Left in the record is the CDR3 DNA by itself, 45 bases read in frame from the first base.